This T cell receptor (beta chain) was sequenced in a study of cytomegalovirus exposure and HLA in healthy donors (dated by TCRdb to about 2017). Regarding the study in general: An earlier analysis of about 530 of the donors reported approximately 260 Gb of sequence data and 90 million to 120 million unique TCR beta sequences obtained from 180 million or so T cells. Using immunosequencing, the study profiled T cell repertoires from 640 or so subjects and related those repertoires to cytomegalovirus serostatus. All discovery cohort repertoires had been generated on a single sequencing platform. To study patterns of TCR occurrence, a later analysis re-analyzed previously published TCR beta repertoires from around 670 donors and added high-resolution HLA genotyping. Roughly 300 gigabases of sequencing data and approximately 93 million unique TCR sequences were included in an early release covering over 600 HLA-typed donors. Donor age, sex, ethnicity and CMV serostatus were compiled together with the repertoire data. The study was designed to test whether signatures of past pathogen exposure could be identified by cataloging public T cell receptors. Several DR-DQ haplotypes were handled as single units for association and clustering because linkage in the cohort was strong. Along with the roughly 670-subject first cohort, a separate validation cohort of about 110 different subjects was used. The study combined high-throughput TCR immunosequencing, statistical association of individual TCRs with disease status, and machine learning to predict cytomegalovirus infection status. Among about 410 genotyped donors of the cohort, an average of approximately 240,000 unique TCR beta nucleotide sequences was sequenced per donor, of which approximately 19% were non-productive. HLA typing covered class I and class II loci at four-digit resolution. Of the roughly 390 genotyped donors, approximately 83% fell in the genetic ancestry cluster associated with self-reported Caucasian donors. A later genetic analysis took genome-wide SNP genotypes for about 65% of the 666 donors and used that subset as a discovery cohort. Rather than drawing on any new phenotypic data, the later analysis identified candidate immune exposures from TCR beta sequences and the way those sequences occurred across donors. An earlier analysis of 587 of the donors used high-throughput TCR beta sequencing to judge whether each TCR beta V gene segment behaved as functional or pseudogenic. The number of donors typed differed by locus, with about 620-630 for A, B, C, DRB1 and DQB1, approximately 500 for DQA1, 600 to 610 for DPA1, and around 460 for DPB1. The paper as a whole reports these results and caveats: A later analysis found that HLA-associated TCR beta chains were more clonally expanded and had lower generation probabilities than equally common non-associated chains. The authors suggested that the approach could potentially be generalized to other disease states and immunological phenotypes. Only TCR beta chains were sequenced in this cohort, and the absence of alpha or paired-chain data limited detectable features. The earlier analysis of 450 to 700 of the donors excluded roughly 17 rarely observed V segments, including chromosome 9 orphons, because counts were too low. An association between a missense DCLRE1C variant and V-gene and J-gene trimming of TCR beta chains was found in a later genetic analysis and replicated in an independent cohort. Most TCR sequences were observed very rarely across donors, whereas some public TCRs were present in many individuals. Immune exposure information for the cohort was limited to CMV serostatus. In a later analysis, the rate of TCR association differed among HLA loci, with DRB1 alleles having the most associated TCRs and HLA-C alleles having the fewest. A further reported finding was that TCR beta sequences accurately predicted the HLA-A and HLA-B alleles for most subjects in the first cohort. Sequencing depth was assumed to be roughly uniform across donors in the presence/absence analyses, though that assumption may not hold. Cytomegalovirus status was reported to be diagnosed by the classifier with high specificity and sensitivity in both the original and validation cohorts. At a false discovery rate of 0.05, a later analysis linked under 20,000 TCR beta sequences to specific HLA alleles. The sequencing pipeline was judged likely to have produced a cluster of highly shared sequence variants as a technical artifact. In a later analysis, several top co-occurrence clusters were reported to appear linked to parvovirus B19, influenza, CMV and Epstein-Barr virus. Some IMGT-functional V segments, including TRBV6-2 and TRBV6-3, could not be told apart with the 87-base-pair reads, so those segments were excluded. The study listed 150 to 200 TCR beta chains as associated with cytomegalovirus. Because HLA typing was missing for some donors at each locus, association tests included only the typed subset. Strong co-occurrence of HLA alleles, especially DR and DQ, made assigning TCR associations to individual alleles difficult. Most CMV-associated TCR beta chains appeared to be HLA-restricted in a later analysis, and the HLA associations seemed to be driven largely by CMV exposure. An earlier analysis of some 590 of the donors showed that most TCR beta V segments appeared in productive rearrangements either about 87% or about 30% of the time, which broadly matched IMGT annotations. Linkage disequilibrium might explain the correlated functional status among segregating V segments, but an unknown experimental factor could not be ruled out. Three of the identified cytomegalovirus-associated TCR beta chains were confirmed in vitro to be specific for cytomegalovirus antigens. According to a later genetic analysis, donors in an Asian-associated ancestry cluster had fewer N-insertions in productive TCRs than the approximately 700-donor mean.

According to the germline V gene (reference sequence), CDR1 reads SGHNT and CDR2 reads YYREEE. The CDR3 covers 15 residues, taking in both the cysteine and the phenylalanine. Only the CDR3 DNA stays, 45 bases, in frame from base 1. V is pruned by 4 bases and J by 4 bases, leaving 8 bases of the junction without a gene match. In total, more than 500 healthy bone marrow donors made up the cohort. All cohort members were sampled while nominally healthy, although unrecorded immune exposures were likely present. The donor tested CMV seronegative, placing the donor among the 352 seronegative members of the cohort. Each donor provided a peripheral blood sample, and peripheral blood mononuclear cells were used for TCR beta sequencing. Genomic DNA was extracted from the blood cell samples with the Qiagen DNeasy Blood Extraction Kit. The library was made by the immunoSEQ multiplex PCR assay. For the multiplex PCR, a mixture combining 60 forward primers for TCR Vbeta segments and 13 reverse primers for TCR Jbeta segments was used. Amplification of the CDR3 region of rearranged TCR beta genes was performed with a multiplex PCR assay on genomic DNA. The Illumina HiSeq System was used to sequence the amplified TCR beta libraries as 87-base-pair reads. The study's processing was this. Across the roughly 600 repertoires, a later analysis counted 80 million or so unique TCR beta chains, some 11 million of which were shared by at least two donors. Raw reads were error-corrected and collapsed into unique sequences with a nearest-neighbor algorithm that merged closely related sequences to remove PCR and sequencing errors. To assign V, D and J gene segments, CDR3 sequences were aligned to IMGT reference sequences. For a sequence to be retained, a match of at least six nucleotides to both a V gene segment and a J gene segment was required. Rearrangements were called productive when the CDR3 lacked stop codons and stayed in frame with V and J; all others were non-productive. Following IMGT convention, CDR3 was defined as the stretch from the second conserved V-encoded cysteine to the conserved J-encoded phenylalanine. The earlier analysis of approximately 500 of the donors excluded sequences that lacked an unambiguous match to a single V gene segment. In an earlier analysis of 587 of the donors, V segments were called functional above 56.7% productive rearrangements and were called segregating when the between-donor standard deviation exceeded 5%. To diagnose cytomegalovirus status from the catalog of TCR beta chain sequences, a statistical classification framework was built. A later analysis assigned V and J genes by comparing TCR nucleotide sequences with IMGT/GENE-DB human TR gene sequences. A later analysis assigned CDR3 sequences and most-parsimonious VDJ recombination scenarios with the TCRdist pipeline. In a later analysis, every TCR beta chain was defined by the combination of its CDR3 amino acid sequence and its V-gene family, and reads without a unique V-gene family were dropped. A later analysis removed several hundred highly shared, low-generation-probability nucleotide sequences to deal with suspected cross-contamination and a sequencing artifact. For each public chain, a later analysis derived a clonal expansion index from normalized ranks of inferred template counts within each repertoire. In a later analysis, generation probabilities were computed using a VDJ recombination model fitted to out-of-frame rearrangements, and the results were checked against IGoR. In a later analysis, TCR-TCR, TCR-HLA and TCR-CMV co-occurrence was scored with hypergeometric tests, and a repertoire-size bias correction was applied to TCR pairs. False discovery rates were estimated in a later analysis by permuting HLA or CMV assignments 20 times. In a later analysis, co-occurring TCRs were grouped with DBSCAN, and TCRdist sequence similarity was added when clustering was performed within HLA-allele-positive subsets. Repertoires with fewer than 30,000 or more than 120,000 public chains, plus five repertoires with anomalous nucleotide sharing, were excluded from co-occurrence clustering. Not all clones reach the TCRdb copy of this immuneACCESS table, which keeps in-frame sequences only. Checked studies attribute under half of the gap to unresolved V genes and leave the rest unexplained. V and J calls and clone size are those listed in that table; D and trimming were worked out from the DNA. The sample table lists 130,000 to 150,000 clones, roughly 76% of them with a count of one. Together, the top ten hold under 4.5% of the sample.

Remarks on this clone: This receptor's antigen is unknown. The record has no base qualities; no much larger clone is one base away.

The specimen was PBMCs. This sequence was found in a man between 18 and 35 years old in good health and CMV-seronegative. The sequence joins TRBV5-4 to TRBJ2-3, with 8 central nucleotides matching TRBD1. The encoded CDR3 is CASSQRYRGADTQYF. The sequenced DNA is TGTGCCAGCAGCCAGCGGTACAGGGGGGCAGATACGCAGTATTTT.